This T cell receptor (beta chain) was sequenced in a study of blood T cell repertoires in COVID-19. Study overall: The cDNA or gDNA used as material had been derived from T cells, B-cell-depleted T cells, or PBMCs.

Source study methods: Amplification of reference gene primers provided the estimated nucleated cell counts. TCRdb keeps only in-frame clones here, not all; method: immunoSEQ multiplex PCR. V and J calls and clone size follow that table, whereas D and trimming were derived from the DNA. In the table there are some 290,000 clones, roughly 91% of which are singletons. The CDR3 extends over 13 amino acids. After removal of 8 bases from V and 5 bases from J, the junction contained 3 bases not matched to a gene. Per the germline V gene, CDR1 is SNHLY and CDR2 is FYNNEI. Seattle patients were enrolled while actively infected and followed longitudinally.

This sequence was found in a woman aged 25 to 39 with COVID-19, enrolled during active disease. Sequencing used peripheral blood. The rearrangement uses TRBV2 and TRBJ2-7; 13 nucleotides align to TRBD2. CDR3 loop: CASRGLAGHEQYF. CDR3 sequence (DNA): TGTGCCAGCCGGGGACTAGCGGGGCACGAGCAGTACTTC.